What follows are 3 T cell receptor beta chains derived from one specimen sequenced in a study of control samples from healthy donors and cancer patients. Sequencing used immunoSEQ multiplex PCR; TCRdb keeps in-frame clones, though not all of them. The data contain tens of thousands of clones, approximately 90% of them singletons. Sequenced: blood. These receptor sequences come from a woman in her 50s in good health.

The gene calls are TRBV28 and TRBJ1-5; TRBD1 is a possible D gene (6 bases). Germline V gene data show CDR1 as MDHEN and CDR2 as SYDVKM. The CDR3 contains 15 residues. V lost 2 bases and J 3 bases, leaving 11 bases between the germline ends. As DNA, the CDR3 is TGTGCCAGCAGTTTAGGGCAGGGGATCAATCAGCCCCAGCATTTT. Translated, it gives CASSLGQGINQPQHF.

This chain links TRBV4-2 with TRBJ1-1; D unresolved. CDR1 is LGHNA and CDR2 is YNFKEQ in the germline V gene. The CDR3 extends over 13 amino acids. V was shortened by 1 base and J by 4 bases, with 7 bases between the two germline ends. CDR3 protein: CASSQGKLTEAFF. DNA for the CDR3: TGTGCCAGCAGCCAAGGGAAGCTCACTGAAGCTTTCTTT.

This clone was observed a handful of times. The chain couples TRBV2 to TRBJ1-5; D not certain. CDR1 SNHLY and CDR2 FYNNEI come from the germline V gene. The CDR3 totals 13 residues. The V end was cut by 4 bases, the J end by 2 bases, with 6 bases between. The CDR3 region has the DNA TGTGCCAGCAGTGTGGACGGCAATCAGCCCCAGCATTTT. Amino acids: CASSVDGNQPQHF.